The 23 T cell receptor beta chains below all came from one sample that was sequenced in a study of cytomegalovirus exposure and HLA in healthy donors. Clones were sequenced by immunoSEQ multiplex PCR, and TCRdb holds only the in-frame ones, with some missing. The table includes 130,000 to 150,000 clones, around 88% detected once. The specimen sequenced was PBMCs. These receptors originate from a woman under 30 in good health and CMV-seropositive.

This clone was detected only once. V gene TRBV19 combines with J gene TRBJ2-6, with TRBD1 matching over 9 bases. The CDR3 consists of 19 residues. Germline CDR1 reads LNHDA; CDR2 reads SQIVND (reference sequence). With 5 bases clipped from V and 0 bases from J, the junction kept 11 bases outside the gene matches. CDR3 region: CASSAFPGQGLSGANVLTF. In nucleotides, the CDR3 is TGTGCCAGTAGTGCCTTTCCGGGACAGGGCCTCTCTGGGGCCAACGTCCTGACTTTC. Based on the CDR3 plus reference TRBV19 and TRBJ2-6, the full variable domain is DGGITQSPKYLFRKEGQNVTLSCEQNLNHDAMYWYRQDPGQGLRLIYYSQIVNDFQKGDIAEGYSVSREKKESFPLTVTSAQKNPTAFYLCASSAFPGQGLSGANVLTFGAGSRLTVL.

The chain recombines TRBV29-1 with TRBJ2-7; TRBD2 matches at 7 bases. Per the germline V gene, CDR1 is SQVTM and CDR2 is ANQGSEA. The V gene end was trimmed by 1 base and the J gene end by 6 bases; junction bases not matched to a gene: 6. This CDR3 contains 13 residues. CDR3 amino acids: CSVEGTPGGEQYF. The CDR3 DNA is TGCAGCGTTGAAGGGACCCCGGGGGGCGAGCAGTACTTC.

The V gene is TRBV29-1, the J gene TRBJ1-1; weak D call: TRBD1 (6 bases). The CDR3 is made up of 12 amino acids. Trimming pared 7 bases from V and 1 base from J, leaving 10 bases between. Germline CDR1 is SQVTM and CDR2 is ANQGSEA. The CDR3 protein is CSGTRGNTEAFF. In DNA, the CDR3 is TGCAGCGGCACCAGGGGGAACACTGAAGCTTTCTTT. Supplemented by reference TRBV29-1 and TRBJ1-1, the full variable domain reads SAVISQKPSRDICQRGTSLTIQCQVDSQVTMMFWYRQQPGQSLTLIATANQGSEATYESGFVIDKFPISRPNLTFSTLTVSNMSPEDSSIYLCSGTRGNTEAFFGQGTRLTVV.

The chain combines TRBV9 with TRBJ1-6; TRBD1 matches at 8 bases. The CDR3 runs to 16 residues. Germline CDR1 SGDLS, CDR2 YYNGEE. Unmatched junction bases numbered 5, after V lost 1 base and J lost 5 bases. In nucleotides, the CDR3 is TGTGCCAGCAGCGTACTGGACAGGGAGAATAATTCACCCCTCCACTTT. Its translation: CASSVLDRENNSPLHF.

This clone was seen only once. The V and J genes are TRBV6-8 and TRBJ2-7; D gene uncertain. Deletions cut 6 bases from V and 2 bases from J, with 14 bases between. The CDR3 totals 14 residues. CDR1 MNHGY and CDR2 SAAAGT come from the germline V gene. The CDR3 here is CASSSPRLAYEQYF. The CDR3, as DNA: TGTGCCAGCAGCAGCCCACGTCTAGCCTACGAGCAGTACTTC.

As to this clone: Other DNA sequences in this sample translate to the same CDR3. The chain recombines TRBV7-9 with TRBJ1-2; no reliable D call. The V gene lost 1 base and the J gene lost 4 bases, with 7 bases spanning the gap. CDR3 length equals 13 residues. Germline CDR1 SEHNR, CDR2 FQNEAQ (reference sequence). The DNA for the CDR3 is TGTGCCAGCAGCTTAGGGCAAACCTATGGCTACACCTTC. Translating it yields CASSLGQTYGYTF. Together with reference TRBV7-9 and TRBJ1-2, the CDR3 gives the full variable domain: DTGVSQNPRHKITKRGQNVTFRCDPISEHNRLYWYRQTLGQGPEFLTYFQNEAQLEKSRLLSDRFSAERPKGSFSTLEIQRTEQGDSAMYLCASSLGQTYGYTFGSGTRLTVV.

The V call is TRBV4-3, the J call TRBJ2-7; 9 positions agree with TRBD2. This CDR3 has 16 residues. Trimming cost V 3 bases and J 3 bases; bases outside gene matches: 9. CDR1 and CDR2 from the germline V gene are LGHNA and YSLEER. The DNA for the CDR3 is TGCGCCAGCAGCCAGGGCGGGGGGGTACTTAGCTACGAGCAGTACTTC. The encoded protein is CASSQGGGVLSYEQYF.

This sequence joins TRBV5-8 and TRBJ2-7; tentatively, D is TRBD2 (6 bases). This CDR3 comprises 14 residues. Germline CDR1 and CDR2: SGHTS and YDEGEE. Trimming stripped 4 bases from V and 2 bases from J, with 13 bases between. DNA for the CDR3: TGTGCCAGCAGCATACCCGGAGGGGCCTACGAGCAGTACTTC. Its translation: CASSIPGGAYEQYF.

The rearrangement uses TRBV5-1 and TRBJ2-1; D is undetermined. Germline V CDR1 and CDR2: SGHRS, YFSETQ. This CDR3 is built from 14 residues. Deletions cut 6 bases from V and 6 bases from J, with 16 bases between. For the CDR3, the DNA is TGCGCCAGCACCCCCGTTGGGTGGAGCAATGAGCAGTTCTTC. This encodes CASTPVGWSNEQFF.

The rearrangement links TRBV2 to TRBJ2-5; possibly TRBD2 for D (6 bases). This CDR3 has 15 residues. Trimming took 8 bases from V and 2 from J, leaving 18 bases between them. Per germline, CDR1 SNHLY and CDR2 FYNNEI. CDR3 bases: TGTGCCAGCCCGCCGACAGCGGGCGGACAAGAGACCCAGTACTTC. It codes for CASPPTAGGQETQYF.

CDR3 protein: CASSIDRAQETQYF. The DNA for the CDR3 is TGTGCCAGCAGCATTGACAGGGCCCAAGAGACCCAGTACTTC. The chain uses TRBV21-1 and TRBJ2-5; the D call TRBD1 from the table was never checked on the DNA. TRBV21-1 is flagged as a pseudogene. This CDR3 contains 14 residues.

V gene TRBV29-1 combines with J gene TRBJ2-3, with 11 bases fitting TRBD2. Per the germline V gene, CDR1 is SQVTM and CDR2 is ANQGSEA. Losses at the gene ends were 2 bases for V and 10 bases for J; bases not matched to a gene: 8. There are 14 residues in the CDR3. CDR3: CSVEPLAGGGAQYF. As DNA, the CDR3 is TGCAGCGTTGAACCTCTAGCGGGGGGAGGGGCGCAGTATTTT.

In regard to this clone: In the same sample, other DNA sequences code for this CDR3. The chain recombines TRBV7-9 with TRBJ2-5; 7 nucleotides align to TRBD1. The junction had 2 bases not matched to a gene; V was cut back by 5 bases and J by 2 bases. The CDR3 covers 13 residues. Germline-derived CDR1 and CDR2 are SEHNR and FQNEAQ (reference sequence). The CDR3 protein is CASSRDRQETQYF. In DNA form, the CDR3 reads TGTGCCAGCAGCCGGGACAGACAAGAGACCCAGTACTTC.

This rearrangement joins TRBV27 to TRBJ1-5; D is ambiguous. This CDR3 comprises 14 residues. The V gene lost 1 base and the J gene lost 0 bases, with 4 bases spanning the gap. The V gene's germline CDR1 is MNHEY and CDR2 SMNVEV (reference sequence). The CDR3 coding sequence is TGTGCCAGCAGTTTATTCCATAGCAATCAGCCCCAGCATTTT. As protein: CASSLFHSNQPQHF.

The V and J genes are TRBV2 and TRBJ1-5; no firm D call. This CDR3 is 15 amino acids long. Trimming left V 1 base short and J 2 bases short, with 9 bases between. Per the germline V gene, CDR1 is SNHLY and CDR2 is FYNNEI. In DNA, the CDR3 is TGTGCCAGCAGTGAAGACGGGTTCGGCAATCAGCCCCAGCATTTT. As protein: CASSEDGFGNQPQHF.

The CDR3 DNA follows: TGTGCCAGTAGTATTAGTTCCGGAACAGGTTACAATGAGCAGTTCTTC. Amino acid sequence: CASSISSGTGYNEQFF. The genes are TRBV19 and TRBJ2-1; D possibly corresponds to TRBD1 (5 bases). CDR1 is LNHDA, CDR2 SQIVND, per germline (reference sequence). V lost 3 bases and J lost 4, with 16 bases in between. The CDR3 is 16 residues long.

The rearrangement joins TRBV15 to TRBJ2-2; TRBD1 matches 7 bases. The CDR3 contains 17 residues. Trimming removed 0 bases from V and 0 bases from J; junction bases left unmatched: 4. CDR1 is LNHNV and CDR2 is YYDKDF in the germline V gene (reference sequence). The CDR3 is CATSRDRTGPNTGELFF. As DNA, the CDR3 is TGTGCCACCAGCAGAGATCGGACAGGTCCGAACACCGGGGAGCTGTTTTTT.

This clone was observed a handful of times. The rearrangement links TRBV6-1 to TRBJ2-1, with a tentative D call TRBD1 (6 bases). Germline assignment: CDR1 MNHNS and CDR2 SASEGT. The CDR3 spans 14 residues. Trimming removed 6 bases at V and 0 bases at J, with 9 bases between. The CDR3 sequence: CASSRGTSYNEQFF. CDR3 coding DNA: TGTGCCAGCAGCAGGGGTACCTCCTACAATGAGCAGTTCTTC.

The chain has TRBV18 and TRBJ1-5, with D tentatively TRBD1 (6 bases). The germline gives CDR1 KGHSH, CDR2 LQKENI. Trimming stripped 1 base from V and 7 bases from J, with 14 bases between. The CDR3 is made up of 15 amino acids. CDR3 sequence: CASSPRQGSGQPQHF. CDR3 nucleotide sequence: TGTGCCAGCTCACCACGGCAGGGGTCAGGCCAGCCCCAGCATTTT.

This clone has only a few counts. The rearrangement joins TRBV28 to TRBJ1-2; tentative D call: TRBD1 (5 bases). V was cut by 2 bases and J by 7 bases, with 11 bases left in between. Germline V lookup: CDR1 MDHEN, CDR2 SYDVKM. The CDR3 is 13 amino acids. CDR3 DNA sequence: TGTGCCAGCAGTTTAGGGGCGCGGCGTGGCTACACCTTC. Its protein product is CASSLGARRGYTF.

The CDR3 reads CASGKSSGRVYNEQFF. For the CDR3, the DNA is TGTGCCAGCGGGAAATCTAGCGGGAGAGTCTACAATGAGCAGTTCTTC. The chain links TRBV11-2 to TRBJ2-1; 10 bases match TRBD2. The CDR3 covers 16 residues. Trimming removed 8 bases from V and 3 bases from J; junction bases left unmatched: 10. Germline loops: CDR1 SGHAT, CDR2 FQNNGV.

This clone was observed a handful of times. The chain carries TRBV6-5 and TRBJ2-7, with 9 bases fitting TRBD2. The CDR3 sequence is 14 residues long. The V gene's germline CDR1 is MNHEY and CDR2 SVGAGI. Trimming took 5 bases from V and 2 from J; bases not matched to a gene: 4. The CDR3 sequence: CASSMTSGPYEQYF. CDR3 nucleotide sequence: TGTGCCAGCAGTATGACTAGCGGCCCCTACGAGCAGTACTTC.

The rearrangement links TRBV6-1 to TRBJ1-2; 12 nucleotides match TRBD1. This CDR3 is built from 15 residues. Germline values: CDR1 MNHNS, CDR2 SASEGT. J lost 2 bases, V lost 7 bases, and 5 bases had no gene match. The CDR3 sequence: CASTGGQGANYGYTF. CDR3 sequence (DNA): TGTGCCAGCACCGGGGGACAGGGGGCCAACTATGGCTACACCTTC.